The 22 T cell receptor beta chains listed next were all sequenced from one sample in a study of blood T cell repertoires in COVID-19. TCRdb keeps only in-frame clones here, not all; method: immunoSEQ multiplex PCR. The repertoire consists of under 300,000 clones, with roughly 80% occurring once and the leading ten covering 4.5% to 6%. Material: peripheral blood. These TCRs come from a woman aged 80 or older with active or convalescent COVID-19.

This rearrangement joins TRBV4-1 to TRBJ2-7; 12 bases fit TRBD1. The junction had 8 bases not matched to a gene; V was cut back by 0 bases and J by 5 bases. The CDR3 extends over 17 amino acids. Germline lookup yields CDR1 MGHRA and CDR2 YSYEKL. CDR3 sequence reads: CASSQDHWDRGPHEQYF. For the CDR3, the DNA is TGCGCCAGCAGCCAAGATCACTGGGACAGGGGGCCCCACGAGCAGTACTTC.

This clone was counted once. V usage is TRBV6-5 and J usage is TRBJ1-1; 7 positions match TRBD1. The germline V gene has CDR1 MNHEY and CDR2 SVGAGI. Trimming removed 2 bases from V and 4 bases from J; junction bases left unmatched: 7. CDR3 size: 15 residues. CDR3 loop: CASSYLRDSITEAFF. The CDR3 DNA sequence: TGTGCCAGCAGTTACCTCCGGGACAGTATCACTGAAGCTTTCTTT.

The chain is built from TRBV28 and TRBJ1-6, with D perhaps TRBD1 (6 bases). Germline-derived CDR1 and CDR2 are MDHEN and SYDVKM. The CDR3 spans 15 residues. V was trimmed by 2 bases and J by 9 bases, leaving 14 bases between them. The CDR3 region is CASSLPPQGGSPLHF. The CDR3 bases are TGTGCCAGCAGTTTACCCCCACAGGGTGGTTCACCCCTCCACTTT.

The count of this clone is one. The CDR3, as DNA: TGTGCCAGCAGTGCTGGACAGGGTTCCTATGGCTACACCTTC. This sequence encodes CASSAGQGSYGYTF. The chain is built from TRBV6-4 and TRBJ1-2, with 8 bases that match TRBD1. The V segment lost 4 bases and the J segment 4 bases; nucleotides outside the gene matches: 5. The CDR3 totals 14 residues. Looked up from germline, CDR1 is MRHNA and CDR2 is SNTAGT.

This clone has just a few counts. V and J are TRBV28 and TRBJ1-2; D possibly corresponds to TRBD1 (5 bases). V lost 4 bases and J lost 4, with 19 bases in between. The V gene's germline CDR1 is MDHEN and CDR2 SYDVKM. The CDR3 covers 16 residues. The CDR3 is CASSSLNSREGYGYTF. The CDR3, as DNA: TGTGCCAGCAGTTCTCTAAACTCCAGGGAAGGCTATGGCTACACCTTC.

The CDR3 reads CASSEHIDMNTEAFF. CDR3 coding DNA: TGTGCCAGCAGTGAACACATAGACATGAACACTGAAGCTTTCTTT. The V and J genes are TRBV6-1 and TRBJ1-1; D is undetermined. This CDR3 region has 15 residues. The germline gives CDR1 MNHNS, CDR2 SASEGT. The V end was cut by 2 bases, the J end by 0 bases, with 10 bases between.

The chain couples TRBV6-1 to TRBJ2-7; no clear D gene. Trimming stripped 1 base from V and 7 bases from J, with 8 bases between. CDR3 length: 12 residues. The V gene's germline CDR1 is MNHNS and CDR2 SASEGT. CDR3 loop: CASSEGLSEQYF. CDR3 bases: TGTGCCAGCAGTGAAGGGCTCTCGGAGCAGTACTTC.

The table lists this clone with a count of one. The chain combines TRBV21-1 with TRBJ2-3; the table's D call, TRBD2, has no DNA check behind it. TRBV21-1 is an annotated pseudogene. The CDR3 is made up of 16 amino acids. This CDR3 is CATSGGLQPSGDTQYF. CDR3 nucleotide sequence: TGTGCCACCTCAGGAGGGCTCCAACCTTCGGGAGATACGCAGTATTTT.

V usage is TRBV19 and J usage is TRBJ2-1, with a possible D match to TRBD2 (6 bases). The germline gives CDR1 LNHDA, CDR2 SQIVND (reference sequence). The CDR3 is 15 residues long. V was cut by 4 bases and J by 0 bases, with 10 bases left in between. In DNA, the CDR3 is TGTGCCAGTAGTAGCCTCGGGAGCTCCTACAATGAGCAGTTCTTC. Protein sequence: CASSSLGSSYNEQFF.

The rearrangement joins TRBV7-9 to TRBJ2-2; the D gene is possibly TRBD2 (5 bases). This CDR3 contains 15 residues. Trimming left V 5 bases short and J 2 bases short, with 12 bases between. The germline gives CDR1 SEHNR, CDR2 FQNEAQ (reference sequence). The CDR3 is CASSLSETNTGELFF. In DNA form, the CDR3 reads TGTGCCAGCAGCCTTAGCGAGACAAACACCGGGGAGCTGTTTTTT.

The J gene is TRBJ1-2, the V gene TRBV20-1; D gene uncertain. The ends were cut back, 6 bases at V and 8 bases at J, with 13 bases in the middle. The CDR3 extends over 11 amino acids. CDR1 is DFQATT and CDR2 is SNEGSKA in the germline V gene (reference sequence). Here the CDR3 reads CSAPGLWGYTF. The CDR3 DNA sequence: TGCAGTGCCCCCGGTTTATGGGGCTACACCTTC.

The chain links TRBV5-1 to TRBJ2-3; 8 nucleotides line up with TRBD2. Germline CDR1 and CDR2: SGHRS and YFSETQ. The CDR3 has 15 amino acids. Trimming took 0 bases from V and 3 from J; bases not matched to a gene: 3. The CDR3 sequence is CASSLGRGGTDTQYF. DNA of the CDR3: TGCGCCAGCAGCTTGGGCCGGGGGGGAACAGATACGCAGTATTTT.

CDR3 DNA: TGTGCCAGCAGCCTATTCACAGGCAACGGGGCCAACGTCCTGACTTTC. This translates into CASSLFTGNGANVLTF. V and J are TRBV14 and TRBJ2-6, with D maybe TRBD1 (5 bases). From germline, CDR1 is SGHDN and CDR2 FVKESK. V was clipped by 4 bases and J by 4 bases, with 14 bases between them. This CDR3 region has 16 residues.

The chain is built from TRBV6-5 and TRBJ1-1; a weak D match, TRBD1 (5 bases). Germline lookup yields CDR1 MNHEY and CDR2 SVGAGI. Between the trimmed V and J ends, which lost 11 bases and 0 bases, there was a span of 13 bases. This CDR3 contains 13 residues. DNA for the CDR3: TGTGCCGGTAGACAGCTAGTGAACACTGAAGCTTTCTTT. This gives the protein CAGRQLVNTEAFF.

The CDR3 is CAISGQGRGNEKLFF. The CDR3 bases are TGTGCCATCAGTGGACAGGGGAGAGGGAATGAAAAACTGTTTTTT. The rearrangement links TRBV10-3 to TRBJ1-4, with 8 nucleotides matching TRBD1. The CDR3 is 15 amino acids. The ends lost 4 bases at V and 5 bases at J; junction bases unmatched: 6. Germline CDR1 is ENHRY and CDR2 is SYGVKD.

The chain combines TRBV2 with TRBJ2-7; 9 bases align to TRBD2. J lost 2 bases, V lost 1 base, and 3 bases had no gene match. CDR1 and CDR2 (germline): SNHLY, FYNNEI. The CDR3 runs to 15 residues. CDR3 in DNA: TGTGCCAGCAGTGAAGGAGCTAGCGGGACCTACGAGCAGTACTTC. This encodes CASSEGASGTYEQYF. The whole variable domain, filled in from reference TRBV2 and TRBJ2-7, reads EPEVTQTPSHQVTQMGQEVILRCVPISNHLYFYWYRQILGQKVEFLVSFYNNEISEKSEIFDDQFSVERPDGSNFTLKIRSTKLEDSAMYFCASSEGASGTYEQYFGPGTRLTVT.

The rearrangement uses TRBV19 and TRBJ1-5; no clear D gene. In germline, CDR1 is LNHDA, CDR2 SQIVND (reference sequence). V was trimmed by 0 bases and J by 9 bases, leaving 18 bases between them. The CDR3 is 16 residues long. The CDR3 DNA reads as TGTGCCAGTAGTATAGACTCAGGCGACCAACTAGGGCCCCAGCATTTT. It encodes CASSIDSGDQLGPQHF.

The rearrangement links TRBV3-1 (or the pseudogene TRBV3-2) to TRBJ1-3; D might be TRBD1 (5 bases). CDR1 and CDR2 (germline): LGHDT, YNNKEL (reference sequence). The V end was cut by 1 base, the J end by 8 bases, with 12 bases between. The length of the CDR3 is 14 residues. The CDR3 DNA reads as TGTGCCAGCAGCCAAGGTTCACAGGCGGACACCATATATTTT. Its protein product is CASSQGSQADTIYF.

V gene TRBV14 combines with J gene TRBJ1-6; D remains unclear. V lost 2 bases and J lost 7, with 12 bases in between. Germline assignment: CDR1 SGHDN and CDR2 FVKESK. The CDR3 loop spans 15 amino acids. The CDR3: CASSQQETRNSPLHF. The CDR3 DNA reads TGTGCCAGCAGCCAACAAGAGACCAGGAATTCACCCCTCCACTTT.

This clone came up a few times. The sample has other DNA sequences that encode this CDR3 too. The CDR3 DNA reads TGTGCCAGCAGTCCTATAGCGGGAGGGCACAATGAGCAGTTCTTC. Amino acids: CASSPIAGGHNEQFF. The chain has TRBV28 and TRBJ2-1, with 11 bases identical to TRBD2. In germline, CDR1 is MDHEN, CDR2 SYDVKM. With V trimmed by 5 bases and J by 5 bases, 5 bases remained unmatched. The CDR3 has 15 residues.

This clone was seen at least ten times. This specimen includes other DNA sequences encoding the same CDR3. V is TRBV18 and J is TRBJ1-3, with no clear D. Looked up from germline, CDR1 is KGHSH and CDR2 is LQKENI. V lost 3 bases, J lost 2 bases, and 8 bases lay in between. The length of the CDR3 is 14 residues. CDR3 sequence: CASSPEQTGNTIYF. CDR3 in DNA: TGTGCCAGCTCACCGGAGCAGACTGGAAACACCATATATTTT.

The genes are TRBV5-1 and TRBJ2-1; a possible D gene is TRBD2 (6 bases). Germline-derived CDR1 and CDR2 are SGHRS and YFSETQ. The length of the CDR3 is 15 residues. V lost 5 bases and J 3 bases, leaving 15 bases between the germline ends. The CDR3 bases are TGCGCCAGCAGTATACGGGAGACCGGCTACAATGAGCAGTTCTTC. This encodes CASSIRETGYNEQFF.